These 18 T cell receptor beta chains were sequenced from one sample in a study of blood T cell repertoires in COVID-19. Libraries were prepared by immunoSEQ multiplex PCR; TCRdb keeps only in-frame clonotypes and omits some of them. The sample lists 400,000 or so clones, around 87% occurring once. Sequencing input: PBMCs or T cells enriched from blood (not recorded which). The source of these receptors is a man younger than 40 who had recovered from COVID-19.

CDR3 amino acids: CASSADSFLSYEQYF. CDR3 coding DNA: TGTGCCAGCAGCGCGGACTCGTTTTTATCCTACGAGCAGTACTTC. This sequence joins TRBV5-4 and TRBJ2-7; a possible D gene is TRBD2 (5 bases). Germline V CDR1 and CDR2: SGHNT, YYREEE (reference sequence). The CDR3 has 15 amino acids. V was trimmed by 4 bases and J by 1 base, leaving 15 bases between them.

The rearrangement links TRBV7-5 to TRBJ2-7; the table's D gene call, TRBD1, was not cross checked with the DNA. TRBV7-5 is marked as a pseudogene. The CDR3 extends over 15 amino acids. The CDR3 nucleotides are TGTGTCAGAAGCTTAGAGGGGACAGACAACTACGAGCAGTACTTC. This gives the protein CVRSLEGTDNYEQYF.

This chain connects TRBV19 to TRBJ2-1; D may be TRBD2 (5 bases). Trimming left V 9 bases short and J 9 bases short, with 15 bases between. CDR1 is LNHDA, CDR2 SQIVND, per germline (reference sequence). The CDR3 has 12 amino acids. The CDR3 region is CASGSPRGEQFF. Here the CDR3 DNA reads TGTGCCAGCGGCAGTCCCCGGGGTGAGCAGTTCTTC.

The CDR3 DNA reads TGTGCCAGCTCACCACCGGCAGTCGATAATTCACCCCTCCACTTT. Its protein product is CASSPPAVDNSPLHF. The chain is built from TRBV18 and TRBJ1-6; D gene ambiguous. Germline CDR1 reads KGHSH; CDR2 reads LQKENI. This CDR3 is 15 amino acids long. V was clipped by 0 bases and J by 5 bases, with 8 bases between them.

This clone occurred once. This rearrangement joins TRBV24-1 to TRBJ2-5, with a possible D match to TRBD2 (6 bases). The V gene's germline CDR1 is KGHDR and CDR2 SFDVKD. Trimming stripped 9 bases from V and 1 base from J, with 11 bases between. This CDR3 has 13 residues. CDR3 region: CATSMGGQETQYF. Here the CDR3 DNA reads TGTGCCACCTCAATGGGGGGCCAAGAGACCCAGTACTTC.

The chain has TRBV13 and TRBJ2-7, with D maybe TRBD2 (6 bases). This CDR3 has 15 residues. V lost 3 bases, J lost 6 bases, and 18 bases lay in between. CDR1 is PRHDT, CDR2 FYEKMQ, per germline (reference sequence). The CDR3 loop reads CASSLGLTSSGEQYF. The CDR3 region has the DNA TGTGCCAGCAGCTTGGGGTTGACTAGTTCGGGCGAGCAGTACTTC. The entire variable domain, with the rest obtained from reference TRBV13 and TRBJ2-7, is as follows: AAGVIQSPRHLIKEKRETATLKCYPIPRHDTVYWYQQGPGQDPQFLISFYEKMQSDKGSIPDRFSAQQFSDYHSELNMSSLELGDSALYFCASSLGLTSSGEQYFGPGTRLTVT.

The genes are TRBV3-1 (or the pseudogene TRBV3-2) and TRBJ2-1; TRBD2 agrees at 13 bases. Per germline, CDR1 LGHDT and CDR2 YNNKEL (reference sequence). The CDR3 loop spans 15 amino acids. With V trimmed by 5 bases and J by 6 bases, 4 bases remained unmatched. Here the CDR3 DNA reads TGTGCCAGCAGCTCCGGGACTAGCGGGATCAATGAGCAGTTCTTC. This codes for CASSSGTSGINEQFF.

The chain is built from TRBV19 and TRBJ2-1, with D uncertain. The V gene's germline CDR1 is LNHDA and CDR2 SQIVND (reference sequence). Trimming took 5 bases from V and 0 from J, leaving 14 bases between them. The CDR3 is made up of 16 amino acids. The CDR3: CASSFRRSSSYNEQFF. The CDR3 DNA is TGTGCCAGTAGTTTTAGGCGGAGCAGCTCCTACAATGAGCAGTTCTTC.

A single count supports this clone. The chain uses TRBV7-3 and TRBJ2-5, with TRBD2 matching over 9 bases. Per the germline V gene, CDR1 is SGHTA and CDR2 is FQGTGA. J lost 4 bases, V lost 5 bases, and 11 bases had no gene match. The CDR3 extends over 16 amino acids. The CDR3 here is CASSPRASGTGETQYF. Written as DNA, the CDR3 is TGTGCCAGCAGCCCACGAGCTAGCGGGACGGGAGAGACCCAGTACTTC.

The CDR3: CASSSTGVFGNQPQHF. CDR3 nucleotides: TGTGCCAGCAGTTCGACAGGGGTGTTCGGCAATCAGCCCCAGCATTTT. The rearrangement joins TRBV2 to TRBJ1-5, with TRBD1 identical over 8 bases. Germline values: CDR1 SNHLY, CDR2 FYNNEI. This CDR3 region has 16 residues. V shed 5 bases and J 2 bases; nucleotides not matched to a gene: 8.

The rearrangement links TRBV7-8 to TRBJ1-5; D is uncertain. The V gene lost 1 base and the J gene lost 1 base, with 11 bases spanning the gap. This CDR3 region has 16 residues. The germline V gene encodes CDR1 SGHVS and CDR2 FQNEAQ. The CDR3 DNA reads TGTGCCAGCAGCTTAGAGGTGGGCCACAGCAATCAGCCCCAGCATTTT. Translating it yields CASSLEVGHSNQPQHF.

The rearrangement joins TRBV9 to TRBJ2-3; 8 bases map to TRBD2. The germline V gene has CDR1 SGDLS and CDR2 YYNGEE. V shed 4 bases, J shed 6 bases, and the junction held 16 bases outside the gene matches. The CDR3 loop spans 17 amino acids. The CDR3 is CASSHSSGTRVGDTQYF. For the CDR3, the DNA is TGTGCCAGCAGCCACAGTAGCGGGACTAGGGTGGGGGATACGCAGTATTTT. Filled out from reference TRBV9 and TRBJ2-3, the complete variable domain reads DSGVTQTPKHLITATGQRVTLRCSPRSGDLSVYWYQQSLDQGLQFLIQYYNGEERAKGNILERFSAQQFPDLHSELNLSSLELGDSALYFCASSHSSGTRVGDTQYFGPGTRLTVL.

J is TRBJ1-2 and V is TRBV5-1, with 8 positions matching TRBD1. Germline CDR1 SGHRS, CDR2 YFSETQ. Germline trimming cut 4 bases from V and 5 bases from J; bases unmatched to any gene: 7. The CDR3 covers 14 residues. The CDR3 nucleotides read TGCGCCAGCAGCCCCGGACAGGGAGAGTATGGCTACACCTTC. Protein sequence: CASSPGQGEYGYTF.

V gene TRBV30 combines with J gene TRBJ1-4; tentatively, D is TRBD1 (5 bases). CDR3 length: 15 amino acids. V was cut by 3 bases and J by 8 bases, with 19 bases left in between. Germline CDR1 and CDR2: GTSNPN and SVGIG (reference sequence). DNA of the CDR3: TGTGCCTGGAGCCTAACCGGGGGAAGGTTCGAAAAACTGTTTTTT. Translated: CAWSLTGGRFEKLFF.

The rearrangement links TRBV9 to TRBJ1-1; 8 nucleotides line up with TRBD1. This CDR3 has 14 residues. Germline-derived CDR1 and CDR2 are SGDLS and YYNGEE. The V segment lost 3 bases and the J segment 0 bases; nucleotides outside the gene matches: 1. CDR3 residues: CASSGTGMNTEAFF. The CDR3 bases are TGTGCCAGCAGCGGGACAGGGATGAACACTGAAGCTTTCTTT.

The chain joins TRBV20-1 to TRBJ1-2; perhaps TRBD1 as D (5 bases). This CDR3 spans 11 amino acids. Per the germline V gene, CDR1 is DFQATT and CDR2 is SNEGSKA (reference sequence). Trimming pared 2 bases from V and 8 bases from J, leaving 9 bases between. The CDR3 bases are TGCAGTGCTAGAAGGGGAGGCGGCTACACCTTC. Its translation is CSARRGGGYTF.

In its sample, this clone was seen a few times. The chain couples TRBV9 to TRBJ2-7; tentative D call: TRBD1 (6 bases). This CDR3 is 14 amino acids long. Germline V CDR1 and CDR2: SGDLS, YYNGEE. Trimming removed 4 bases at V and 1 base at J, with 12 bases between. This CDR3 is CASSFTDSSYEQYF. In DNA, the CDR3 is TGTGCCAGCAGCTTCACGGACAGTTCCTACGAGCAGTACTTC.

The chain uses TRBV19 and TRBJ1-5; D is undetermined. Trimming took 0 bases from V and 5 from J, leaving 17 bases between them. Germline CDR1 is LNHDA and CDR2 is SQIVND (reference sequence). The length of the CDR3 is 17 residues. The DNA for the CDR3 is TGTGCCAGTAGTATAGATTTGACACCAGAACGGCATCAGCCCCAGCATTTT. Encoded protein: CASSIDLTPERHQPQHF.